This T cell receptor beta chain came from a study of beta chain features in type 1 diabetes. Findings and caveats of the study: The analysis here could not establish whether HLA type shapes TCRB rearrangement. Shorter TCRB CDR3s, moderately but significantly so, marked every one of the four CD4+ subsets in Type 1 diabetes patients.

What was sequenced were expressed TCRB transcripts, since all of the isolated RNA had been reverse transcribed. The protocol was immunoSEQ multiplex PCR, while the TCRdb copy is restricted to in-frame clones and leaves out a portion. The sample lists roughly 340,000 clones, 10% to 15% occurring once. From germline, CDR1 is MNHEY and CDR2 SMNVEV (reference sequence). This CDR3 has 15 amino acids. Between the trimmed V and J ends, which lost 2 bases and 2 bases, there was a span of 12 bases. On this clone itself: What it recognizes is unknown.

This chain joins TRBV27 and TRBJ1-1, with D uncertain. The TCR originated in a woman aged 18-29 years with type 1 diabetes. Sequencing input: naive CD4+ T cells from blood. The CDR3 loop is CASSLIREANTEAFF. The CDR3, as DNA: TGTGCCAGCAGTTTAATCCGAGAGGCAAACACTGAAGCTTTCTTT.